The entry that follows covers one TCR beta chain sequence. Its specificity is unknown. This CDR3 is built from 13 residues. CDR1 is MNHEY, CDR2 SVGAGI, per germline. The V end was cut by 5 bases, the J end by 6 bases, with 11 bases between. This entry comes from a study of Ad26.COV2.S vaccination and SARS-CoV-2 variants. Study conclusions and caveats: Higher spike-specific TCR breadth was found in vaccine recipients than in placebo recipients.

The method was immunoSEQ multiplex PCR; TCRdb's version includes in-frame clones alone and lacks a portion of them. The data contain roughly 700,000 clones, roughly 90% of them singletons. Treatment defined: 15 to 20 received Ad26.COV2.S at low or high dose, single or two shots; several received placebo; per-sample allocation not given. Following the first vaccine or placebo injection, samples were taken on day 63. Boston supplied an adult donor aged 18-55 years. This sequence was found in a person aged 18 to 65 who received the Ad26.COV2.S COVID-19 vaccine or a placebo. The V gene is TRBV6-5, the J gene TRBJ1-5, with D maybe TRBD1 (5 bases). The input for sequencing was peripheral blood, taken in a trial of Ad26.COV2.S vaccine versus placebo. The CDR3 DNA sequence: TGTGCCAGCAGTAACCGCGGGGCTCAGCCCCAGCATTTT. It is translated as CASSNRGAQPQHF.